The source of this TCR beta chain is a study of T-cell memory formation after mild COVID-19. TCRdb redid the calling of the 5' RACE reads with MiXCR, one entry per CDR3 protein. This sample has about 200,000 distinct CDR3 sequences, with 18% found just once. V was cut by 4 bases and J by 0 bases, with 10 bases left in between. The length of the CDR3 is 14 residues. The germline gives CDR1 ENHRY, CDR2 SYGVKD. The table lists this clonotype with a few counts. Sequencing was done on a sample of PBMCs or a T cell subset sorted from them (not recorded which). The chain recombines TRBV10-3 with TRBJ2-7; a weak D match, TRBD1 (5 bases). The sequence was obtained from an adult woman who had mild COVID-19 (a few samples of this study predate the infection). Cell type and time point are not known. CDR3 coding DNA: TGTGCCATCAGTGGACAGCGATACTCCTACGAGCAGTACTTC. Translating it yields CAISGQRYSYEQYF.